These 2 T cell receptor beta chains originate from one sample sequenced in a study of blood T cell repertoires in COVID-19. Sequencing was performed with immunoSEQ multiplex PCR; in TCRdb, only in-frame clones are kept and a portion is missing. The sample holds 150,000 or so clones; 85% to 90% are singletons and the top ten take under 15%. Input material: peripheral blood. All receptors come from a man aged 18 to 29 with COVID-19, enrolled during active disease.

This sequence joins TRBV27 and TRBJ1-2, with 8 bases that match TRBD1. Losses at the gene ends were 2 bases for V and 8 bases for J; bases not matched to a gene: 4. The CDR3 runs 13 residues. Looked up from germline, CDR1 is MNHEY and CDR2 is SMNVEV (reference sequence). CDR3 loop: CASSLGTGGGYTF. CDR3 nucleotides: TGTGCCAGCAGTTTAGGGACAGGAGGCGGCTACACCTTC.

The chain links TRBV27 to TRBJ1-2, with a tentative D call TRBD1 (5 bases). The germline V gene has CDR1 MNHEY and CDR2 SMNVEV (reference sequence). Trimming left V 6 bases short and J 4 bases short, with 12 bases between. The CDR3 consists of 13 residues. The DNA of the CDR3 is TGTGCCAGCAGCCCCGTTCAGGGCTATGGCTACACCTTC. This codes for CASSPVQGYGYTF.